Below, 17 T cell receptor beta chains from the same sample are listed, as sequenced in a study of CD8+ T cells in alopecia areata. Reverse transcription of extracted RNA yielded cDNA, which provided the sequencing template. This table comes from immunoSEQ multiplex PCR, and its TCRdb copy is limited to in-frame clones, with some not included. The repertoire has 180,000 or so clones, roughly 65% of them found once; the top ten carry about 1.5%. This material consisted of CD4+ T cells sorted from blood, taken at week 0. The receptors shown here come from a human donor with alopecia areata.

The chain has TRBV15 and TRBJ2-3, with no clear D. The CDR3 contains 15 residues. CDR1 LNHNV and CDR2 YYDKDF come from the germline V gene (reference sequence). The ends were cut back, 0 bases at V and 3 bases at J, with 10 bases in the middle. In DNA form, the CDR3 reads TGTGCCACCAGCAGAGATCTCGGGCAGACAGATACGCAGTATTTT. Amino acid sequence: CATSRDLGQTDTQYF.

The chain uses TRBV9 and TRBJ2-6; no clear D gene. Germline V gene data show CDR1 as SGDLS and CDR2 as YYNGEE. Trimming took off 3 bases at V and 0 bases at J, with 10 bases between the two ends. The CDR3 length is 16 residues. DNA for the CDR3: TGTGCCAGCAGCGCGGGCTGGTCCTCTGGGGCCAACGTCCTGACTTTC. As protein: CASSAGWSSGANVLTF.

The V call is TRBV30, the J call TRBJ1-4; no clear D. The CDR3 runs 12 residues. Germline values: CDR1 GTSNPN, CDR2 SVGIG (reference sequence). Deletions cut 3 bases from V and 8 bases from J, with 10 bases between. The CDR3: CAWSLGFEKLFF. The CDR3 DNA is TGTGCCTGGAGCCTTGGGTTCGAAAAACTGTTTTTT.

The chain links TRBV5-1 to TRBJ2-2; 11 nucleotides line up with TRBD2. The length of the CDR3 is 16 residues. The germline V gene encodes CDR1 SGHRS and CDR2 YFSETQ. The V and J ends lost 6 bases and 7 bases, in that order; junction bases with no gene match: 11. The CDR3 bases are TGCGCCAGCACCACCACCGCTAGCGGGGGGTTCGGGGAGCTGTTTTTT. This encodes CASTTTASGGFGELFF.

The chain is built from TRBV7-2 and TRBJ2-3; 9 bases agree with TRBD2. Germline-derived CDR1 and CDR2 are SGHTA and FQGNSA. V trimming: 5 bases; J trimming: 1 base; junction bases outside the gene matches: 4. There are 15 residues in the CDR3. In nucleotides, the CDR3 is TGTGCCAGCAGCCAGAGACTAGCGGGCACAGATACGCAGTATTTT. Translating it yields CASSQRLAGTDTQYF.

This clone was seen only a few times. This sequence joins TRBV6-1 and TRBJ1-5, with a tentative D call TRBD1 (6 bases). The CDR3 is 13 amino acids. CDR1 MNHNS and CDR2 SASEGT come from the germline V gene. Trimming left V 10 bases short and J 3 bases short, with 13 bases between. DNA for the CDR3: TGTGCCACCTTAGGACAGTTCAATCAGCCCCAGCATTTT. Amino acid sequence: CATLGQFNQPQHF.

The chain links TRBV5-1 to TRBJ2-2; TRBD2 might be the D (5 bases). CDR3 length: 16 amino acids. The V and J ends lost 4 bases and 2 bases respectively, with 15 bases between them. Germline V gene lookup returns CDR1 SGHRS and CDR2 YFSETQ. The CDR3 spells CASSISVGVNTGELFF. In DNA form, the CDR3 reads TGCGCCAGCAGCATATCGGTCGGGGTAAACACCGGGGAGCTGTTTTTT.

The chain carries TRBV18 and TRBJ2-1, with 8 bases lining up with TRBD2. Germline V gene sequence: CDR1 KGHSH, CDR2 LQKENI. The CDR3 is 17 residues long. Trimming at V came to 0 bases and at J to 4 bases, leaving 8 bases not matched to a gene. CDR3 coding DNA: TGTGCCAGCTCACCACCGTTCGGGGGGGCGGAGTACAATGAGCAGTTCTTC. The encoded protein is CASSPPFGGAEYNEQFF. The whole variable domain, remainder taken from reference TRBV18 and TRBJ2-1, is NAGVMQNPRHLVRRRGQEARLRCSPMKGHSHVYWYRQLPEEGLKFMVYLQKENIIDESGMPKERFSAEFPKEGPSILRIQQVVRGDSAAYFCASSPPFGGAEYNEQFFGPGTRLTVL.

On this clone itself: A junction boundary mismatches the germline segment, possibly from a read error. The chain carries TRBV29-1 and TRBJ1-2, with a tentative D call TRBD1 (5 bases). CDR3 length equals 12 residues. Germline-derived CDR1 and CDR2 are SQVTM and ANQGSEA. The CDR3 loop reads CSVQDSFYGYTF. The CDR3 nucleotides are TGCAGCGTTCAAGACAGCTTCTATGGCTACACCTTC.

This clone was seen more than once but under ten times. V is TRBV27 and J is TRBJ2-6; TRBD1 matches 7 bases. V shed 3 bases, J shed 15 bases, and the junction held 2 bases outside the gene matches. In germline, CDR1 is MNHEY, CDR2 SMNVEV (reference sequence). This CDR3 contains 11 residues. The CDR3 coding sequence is TGTGCCAGCAGTTTCGACAGGGCCCTGACTTTC. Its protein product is CASSFDRALTF. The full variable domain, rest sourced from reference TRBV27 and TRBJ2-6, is EAQVTQNPRYLITVTGKKLTVTCSQNMNHEYMSWYRQDPGLGLRQIYYSMNVEVTDKGDVPEGYKVSRKEKRNFPLILESPSPNQTSLYFCASSFDRALTFGAGSRLTVL.

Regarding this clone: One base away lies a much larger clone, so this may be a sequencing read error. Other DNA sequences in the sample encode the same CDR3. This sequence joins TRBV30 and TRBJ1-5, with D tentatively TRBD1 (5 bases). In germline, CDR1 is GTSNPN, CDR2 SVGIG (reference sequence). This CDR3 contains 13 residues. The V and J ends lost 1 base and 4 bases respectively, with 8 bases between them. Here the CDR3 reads CAWSGGDNQPQHF. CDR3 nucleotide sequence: TGTGCCTGGAGTGGAGGGGATAATCAGCCCCAGCATTTT.

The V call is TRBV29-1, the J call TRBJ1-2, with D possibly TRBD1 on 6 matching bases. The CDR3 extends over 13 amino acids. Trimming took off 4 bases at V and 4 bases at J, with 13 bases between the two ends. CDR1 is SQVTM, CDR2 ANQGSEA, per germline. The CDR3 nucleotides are TGCAGCGTTGGGGACCAGGGGCGCTATGGCTACACCTTC. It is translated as CSVGDQGRYGYTF.

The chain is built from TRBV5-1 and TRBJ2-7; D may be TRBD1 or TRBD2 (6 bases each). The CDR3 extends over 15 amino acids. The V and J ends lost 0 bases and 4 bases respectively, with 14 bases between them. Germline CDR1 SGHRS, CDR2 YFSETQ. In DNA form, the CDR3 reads TGCGCCAGCAGCTTGGATGCGGGACACAGGTACGAGCAGTACTTC. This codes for CASSLDAGHRYEQYF.

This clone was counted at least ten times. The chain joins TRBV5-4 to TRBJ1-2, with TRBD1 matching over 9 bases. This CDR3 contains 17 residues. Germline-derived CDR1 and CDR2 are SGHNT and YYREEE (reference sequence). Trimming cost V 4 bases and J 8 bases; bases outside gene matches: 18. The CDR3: CASSPQSTGTGLGGYTF. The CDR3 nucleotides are TGTGCCAGCAGCCCACAATCTACCGGGACAGGGTTAGGAGGCTACACCTTC.

The CDR3 loop reads CASSLYSGGGDEQFF. CDR3 bases: TGCGCCAGCAGCTTATATAGCGGGGGAGGCGATGAGCAGTTCTTC. The rearrangement uses TRBV5-1 and TRBJ2-1; 9 bases are shared with TRBD2. Germline trimming cut 2 bases from V and 8 bases from J; bases unmatched to any gene: 8. The CDR3 is 15 amino acids. Germline values: CDR1 SGHRS, CDR2 YFSETQ.

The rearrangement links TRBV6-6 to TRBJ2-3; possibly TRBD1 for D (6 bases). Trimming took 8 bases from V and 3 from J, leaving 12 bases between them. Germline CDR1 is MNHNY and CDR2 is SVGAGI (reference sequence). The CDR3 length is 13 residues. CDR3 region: CASCLGGTDTQYF. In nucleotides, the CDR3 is TGTGCCAGCTGTCTAGGGGGAACAGATACGCAGTATTTT.

This chain's CDR3 is CASSLLGPSNEKLFF. The DNA for the CDR3 is TGTGCCAGCAGCTTGCTGGGGCCTTCGAATGAAAAACTGTTTTTT. The chain employs TRBV5-6 and TRBJ1-4, with D maybe TRBD1 (5 bases). The length of the CDR3 is 15 residues. V dropped 1 base and J dropped 5 bases, with 12 bases sitting between them. The germline V gene encodes CDR1 SGHDT and CDR2 YYEEEE.